This entry features one T cell receptor beta chain sequence. The sample originates from a study of preoperative IRX-2 immunotherapy in early breast cancer. The sample's treatment: preoperative locoregional IRX-2 cytokine immunotherapy. Samples came from a phase Ib trial of preoperative locoregional IRX-2 cytokine immunotherapy. Some clones are missing from TCRdb's copy, which holds only in-frame ones; the method was immunoSEQ multiplex PCR. Of around 2,700 clones listed, less than 80% are singletons. Sequencing was performed on tumor tissue, taken after IRX-2 immunotherapy. The sequence came from a human donor with breast cancer.

CDR3 DNA: TGTGCCAGCAGCTTAAAGGCGAATGAAAAACTGTTTTTT. The encoded protein is CASSLKANEKLFF. The rearrangement uses TRBV7-4 and TRBJ1-4; D is ambiguous. Germline CDR1 SGHVT, CDR2 SQSDAQ. V was pared by 2 bases and J by 5 bases, with 6 bases between. CDR3 length equals 13 residues.